This TCR beta chain comes out of a study of blood T cell repertoires in COVID-19. Study overall: COVID-19 samples from acute and convalescent phases originated in the United States, Italy and Spain. PBMCs, B-cell-depleted T cells, or T cells provided the cDNA or gDNA that made up the material.

Source study methods: Reference gene primer amplification gave nucleated cell count estimates. Repertoires were generated with immunoSEQ multiplex PCR, while TCRdb's copy carries only in-frame clones and drops some. V and J calls plus clone size are reproduced from that table; the DNA served to infer D and trimming. The sample consists of 150,000 to 200,000 clones, roughly three quarters of them appearing once. Participants reported their clinical history, and cohort assignment relied on those reports. CDR3 size: 12 residues. The germline V and J ends were trimmed by 8 bases and 0 bases, with 10 bases remaining between them. CDR1 is SQVTM, CDR2 ANQGSEA, per germline.

This clonotype was sampled from a woman aged 50 to 65 with acute COVID-19. The chain combines TRBV29-1 with TRBJ1-1, with a weak D call TRBD1 (6 bases). The sample taken for sequencing was PBMCs or T cells enriched from blood (not recorded which). The chain's CDR3 is CSLEGVNTEAFF. CDR3 nucleotides: TGCAGCCTCGAGGGGGTGAACACTGAAGCTTTCTTT.